The text below deals with one T cell receptor (beta chain). This receptor's antigen is unknown. One base away there is no much larger clone; base qualities are not given. V trim: 6 bases; J trim: 4 bases; unmatched bases: 11. CDR3 length: 18 amino acids, cysteine to phenylalanine. The only DNA kept is the CDR3, 54 bases in frame from the first base. The germline V gene gives CDR1 as MDHEN and CDR2 as SYDVKM. The library came from the immunoSEQ multiplex PCR assay. On the authors' methods: A statistical classification framework was built to diagnose cytomegalovirus status from the catalog of TCR beta chain sequences. Drawn from immuneACCESS, this table holds only the in-frame rearrangements with V and J called that TCRdb kept. Clones are partly lost; checked studies trace under half to an unresolved V gene and leave the rest unexplained. The V and J calls and the clone size are those of that table, but D and trimming were determined from the DNA. The sample table shows about 95,000 clones, and roughly 85% are seen once. The leading ten clones occupy around 20% of the sample.

This entry comes from a study of cytomegalovirus exposure and HLA in healthy donors (TCRdb year 2017). Background for the entire study: The 666 repertoires of the first cohort and the 110 or so validation repertoires were produced on the same platform, according to a later analysis. The study aimed to test whether cataloging public T cell receptors could reveal signatures of past pathogen exposure. Along with the approximately 650-subject first cohort, a separate validation cohort of more than 90 different subjects was used. High-throughput TCR immunosequencing, statistical association of individual TCRs with disease status, and machine learning were combined to predict cytomegalovirus infection status. Overall study results and their limits: Most TCR sequences were seen in very few donors, while some public TCRs were found in many individuals. The study gave a list of 150 to 200 TCR beta chains associated with cytomegalovirus. In vitro tests confirmed that a few of the cytomegalovirus-associated TCR beta chains recognize cytomegalovirus antigens. The authors suggested that the approach could potentially be generalized to other disease states and immunological phenotypes. All 130 or so repertoires were used to score co-occurrence in the validation cohort in a later analysis, because that analysis had no HLA typing for the cohort. A later analysis found that TCRs clustered in the first cohort also tended to co-occur in the approximately 120 validation repertoires, with 90% to 95% of cluster scores above 0. The classifier was reported to diagnose cytomegalovirus status with high specificity and sensitivity in both the original and validation cohorts.

The donors belonged to the validation cohort of about 120 subjects, which was separate from the roughly 670-subject first cohort. The chain uses TRBV28 and TRBJ2-3; TRBD2 fits 15 bases in the junction. The sample consisted of PBMCs. This receptor was identified in a man between 18 and 35 years old in good health and CMV-seropositive. CDR3 reads: CASSPFPGLAGGADTQYF. The nucleotide sequence is given as TGTGCCAGCAGCCCTTTCCCGGGACTAGCGGGAGGCGCAGATACGCAGTATTTT.